This is a list of T cell receptor beta chains from one sample in a study of T cell changes during pregnancy in multiple sclerosis. Some clones are missing from TCRdb's copy, which holds only in-frame ones; the method was immunoSEQ multiplex PCR. The table shows roughly 24,000 clones, with 86% occurring only once. The sample was CD8+ T cells from peripheral blood mononuclear cells, taken in the first trimester of pregnancy. These receptors were taken from a female donor in good health, enrolled as a control in a pregnancy study. CDR3s include the opening cysteine and the closing phenylalanine or tryptophan. The D gene is left open where the match is weak. Rows may omit the clone size; those that give it use once, few, many or a size class.

v_gene,d_gene,abundance,j_gene,CDR3aa,CDR3nt
TRBV6-4,.,few,TRBJ2-2,CASSEGASNTGELFF,TGTGCCAGCAGTGAGGGGGCCTCGAATACCGGGGAGCTGTTTTTT
TRBV2,TRBD2,.,TRBJ2-5,CASSGGLAGVTQETQYF,TGTGCCAGCAGTGGGGGACTGGCGGGGGTAACCCAAGAGACCCAGTACTTC
TRBV4-3,TRBD1,.,TRBJ2-7,CASSPGQSYEQYF,TGCGCCAGCAGCCCGGGACAGTCCTACGAGCAGTACTTC
TRBV7-9,.,.,TRBJ2-7,CASSSGGGQKYSYEQYF,TGTGCCAGCAGCTCCGGGGGGGGACAGAAATATTCCTACGAGCAGTACTTC
TRBV4-3,.,once,TRBJ2-1,CASSLGAGRNEQFF,TGCGCCAGCAGCCTCGGGGCGGGGCGGAATGAGCAGTTCTTC
TRBV11-3,TRBD2,.,TRBJ2-2,CASSLAGGSGELFF,TGTGCCAGCAGCCTAGCGGGGGGCTCCGGGGAGCTGTTTTTT
TRBV7-8,TRBD2,.,TRBJ2-2,CASSLLVPAGSGETGELFF,TGTGCCAGCAGCTTATTGGTCCCAGCGGGGAGTGGTGAGACCGGGGAGCTGTTTTTT
TRBV6-1,TRBD1,.,TRBJ1-4,CATLTGVGEKLFF,TGTGCCACCCTGACAGGGGTCGGCGAAAAACTGTTTTTT
TRBV5-8,.,.,TRBJ2-1,CASSLVGGPYNEQFF,TGTGCCAGCAGCTTGGTGGGGGGACCTTACAATGAGCAGTTCTTC
TRBV7-9,.,.,TRBJ1-1,CASSLGGFRTEAFF,TGTGCCAGCAGCTTAGGAGGGTTTAGGACTGAAGCTTTCTTT
TRBV10-3,.,.,TRBJ1-2,CAISRSRYLCSYTF,TGTGCCATCAGTCGGTCCAGGTACCTTTGTAGCTACACCTTC
TRBV4-3,.,.,TRBJ2-7,CASSQDRGNYEQYF,TGCGCCAGCAGCCAAGACCGGGGAAACTACGAGCAGTACTTC
TRBV30,TRBD1,.,TRBJ1-2,CAYRGGGYTF,TGTGCCTACAGGGGTGGAGGCTACACCTTC
TRBV9,.,.,TRBJ1-1,CASSVDKGDEAFF,TGTGCCAGCAGCGTAGATAAAGGGGATGAAGCTTTCTTT
TRBV19,.,.,TRBJ1-2,CASSIGGSNYGYTF,TGTGCCAGTAGTATAGGTGGCTCGAACTATGGCTACACCTTC
TRBV9,.,.,TRBJ1-2,CASLTSGTRYGYTF,TGTGCCAGCCTTACTTCCGGGACACGGTATGGCTACACCTTC
TRBV29-1,.,.,TRBJ1-2,CSVEGGSAYGYTF,TGCAGCGTTGAGGGGGGTAGCGCCTATGGCTACACCTTC
TRBV4-2,TRBD2,.,TRBJ2-3,CASSQPASGGAADTQYF,TGTGCCAGCAGCCAACCCGCTAGCGGGGGGGCGGCAGATACGCAGTATTTT
TRBV7-8,TRBD1,.,TRBJ1-2,CASSLAPGQGRYTF,TGTGCCAGCAGCTTAGCCCCGGGACAGGGTCGCTACACCTTC
TRBV11-2,.,.,TRBJ1-6,CASSLEPGGGFNSPLHF,TGTGCCAGCAGCTTAGAGCCGGGGGGCGGCTTTAATTCACCCCTCCACTTT
TRBV4-3,.,.,TRBJ2-1,CASSFRGTYNEQFF,TGCGCCAGCTCATTCCGGGGGACCTACAATGAGCAGTTCTTC
TRBV7-9,.,.,TRBJ1-1,CASSFGSGAQAEAFF,TGTGCCAGCAGCTTTGGTAGCGGGGCGCAGGCTGAAGCTTTCTTT